These T cell receptor beta chains were read from a single sample in a study of CXCR3-negative and CXCR3-positive naive CD8 T cells. TCRdb reprocessed the 5' RACE reads and reports one entry per CDR3 protein, with no DNA. The sample has about 39,000 distinct CDR3 sequences. Sequencing used naive CXCR3- CD8+ T cells from blood. The receptors originated from a human donor in good health. Some clones in this sample may be carry-over from other donors' samples. The CDR3 runs from the conserved cysteine through the conserved F or W.

V gene	J gene	CDR3 protein
TRBV7-9	TRBJ1-3	CASSLSSALLGNTIYF
TRBV7-8	TRBJ2-7	CASSLGRGPHEQYF
TRBV28	TRBJ2-2	CASRTTSTSNTGELFF
TRBV27	TRBJ2-1	CATTGQGKNNEQFF
TRBV28	TRBJ2-7	CASSLLTVSFVDEQYF
TRBV29-1	TRBJ1-2	CSVVPPSGGYTF
TRBV4-1	TRBJ2-3	CASSPLSASSTDTQYF
TRBV4-3	TRBJ2-3	CASSQVRSGEDTQYF
TRBV29-1	TRBJ2-3	CSVDDRTDTQYF
TRBV29-1	TRBJ2-1	CSVEDLAGSEQFF
TRBV15	TRBJ2-3	CATSSGSPDTQYF
TRBV12-3/TRBV12-4	TRBJ1-5	CASTLRDRSNQPQHF
TRBV25-1	TRBJ1-1	CASSESVMNTEAFF
TRBV28	TRBJ1-2	CASSLFSNYGYTF
TRBV13	TRBJ2-1	CASTELGQGAYNEQFF
TRBV9	TRBJ2-6	CASSVGPSGANVLTF
TRBV11-1	TRBJ2-5	CASSLTGSQETQYF
TRBV12-3/TRBV12-4	TRBJ1-5	CASSFDYSNQPQHF
TRBV4-2	TRBJ1-2	CASSLRQVVYGYTF
TRBV9	TRBJ1-6	CASSDRGRGNSPLHF
TRBV7-9	TRBJ1-6	CASSPLGVESLHF
TRBV7-2	TRBJ2-1	CASSSRLNGEQFF
TRBV7-2	TRBJ2-5	CASSLASPGGETQYF
TRBV9	TRBJ2-2	CASSLGDSNTGELFF
TRBV20-1	TRBJ1-6	CSARNRDRVDSPLHF
TRBV12-3/TRBV12-4	TRBJ2-1	CASTPWGDRGNEQFF
TRBV15	TRBJ1-5	CATSRGREHQPQHF
TRBV20-1	TRBJ2-7	CSARLGDHEQYF
TRBV6-5	TRBJ2-5	CASSPGYQETQYF
TRBV4-3	TRBJ2-3	CASSQGDRDTDTQYF
TRBV28	TRBJ2-6	CASTETGSASGANVLTF
TRBV20-1	TRBJ2-7	CSATGLAGVSYEQYF
TRBV7-3	TRBJ1-6	CASSLDGRGRSPLHF
TRBV30	TRBJ2-7	CAGNRGYEQYF
TRBV7-9	TRBJ1-1	CASSLPGTSEAFF
TRBV28	TRBJ1-1	CASSLMNTEAFF
TRBV6-5	TRBJ2-7	CASRYRASYEQYF
TRBV12-3/TRBV12-4	TRBJ2-5	CASSLFAVRETQYF
TRBV6-5	TRBJ1-4	CASSYSLRQGADEKLFF
TRBV6-5	TRBJ2-3	CASSYGDGSTDTQYF
TRBV27	TRBJ2-5	CASSSGLPGAQETQYF
TRBV29-1	TRBJ1-1	CSAWENTEAFF
TRBV7-2	TRBJ2-7	CASSSSPPYEQYF
TRBV29-1	TRBJ2-1	CSGIDWDNEQFF
TRBV4-1	TRBJ1-1	CASSQEPGPRENTEAFF
TRBV29-1	TRBJ1-1	CSVEYLNTEAFF
TRBV20-1	TRBJ2-7	CSARDFSGTSYEQYF
TRBV9	TRBJ2-2	CASSVSGGYLTGELFF
TRBV6-4	TRBJ2-3	CASSEAGTSSADTQYF
TRBV6-2/TRBV6-3	TRBJ2-7	CASTDGTGNYEQYF
TRBV5-6	TRBJ1-5	CASSPNNNQPQHF
TRBV4-3	TRBJ1-4	CASSQEVIREGDEKLFF
TRBV7-2	TRBJ1-1	CASSPPRDLNTEAFF
TRBV20-1	TRBJ2-5	CSARGLTWGETQYF
TRBV14	TRBJ2-1	CASSIGQGFNNEQFF
TRBV7-9	TRBJ2-7	CASSSLLVEQYF
TRBV7-6	TRBJ2-3	CASSVGGTNTQYF
TRBV25-1	TRBJ2-1	CASSGYNEQFF